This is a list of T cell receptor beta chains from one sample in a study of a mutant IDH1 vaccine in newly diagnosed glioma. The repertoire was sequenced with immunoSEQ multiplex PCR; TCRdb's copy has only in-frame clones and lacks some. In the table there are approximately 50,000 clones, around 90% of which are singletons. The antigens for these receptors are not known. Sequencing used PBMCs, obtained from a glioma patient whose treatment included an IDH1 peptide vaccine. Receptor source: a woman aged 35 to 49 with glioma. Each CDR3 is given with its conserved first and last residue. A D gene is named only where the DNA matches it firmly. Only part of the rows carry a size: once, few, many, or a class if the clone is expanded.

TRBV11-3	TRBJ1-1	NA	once	CASSFDSDLAVLARDTEAFF	TGTGCCAGCAGCTTCGATTCCGATCTTGCAGTCCTCGCACGGGACACTGAAGCTTTCTTT
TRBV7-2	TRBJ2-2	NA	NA	CASSPSDTGELFF	TGTGCCAGCAGCCCGAGTGACACGGGGGAGCTGTTTTTT
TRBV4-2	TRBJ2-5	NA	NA	CASSSRQAQETQYF	TGTGCCAGCAGCTCCCGACAGGCCCAAGAGACCCAGTACTTC
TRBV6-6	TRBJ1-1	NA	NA	CASSRGHSNTEAFF	TGTGCCAGCAGCCGGGGACACTCGAACACTGAAGCTTTCTTT
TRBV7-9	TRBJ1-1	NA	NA	CASSQYNTEAFF	TGTGCCAGCAGCCAATATAACACTGAAGCTTTCTTT
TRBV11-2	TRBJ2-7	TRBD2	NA	CASSLTSGTYEQYF	TGTGCCAGCAGCTTAACTAGCGGGACCTACGAGCAGTACTTC
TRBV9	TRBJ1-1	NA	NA	CASSITGDTEAFF	TGTGCCAGCAGCATCACGGGAGACACTGAAGCTTTCTTT
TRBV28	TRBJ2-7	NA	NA	CASSLRQEGLSEQYF	TGTGCCAGCAGTTTACGCCAGGAGGGCCTCAGCGAGCAGTACTTC
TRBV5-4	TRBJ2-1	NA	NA	CASSLAIGSYNEQFF	TGTGCCAGCAGCTTGGCCATAGGCTCCTACAATGAGCAGTTCTTC
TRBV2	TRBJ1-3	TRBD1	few	CASQGAGNTIYF	TGTGCCAGTCAGGGGGCTGGAAACACCATATATTTT
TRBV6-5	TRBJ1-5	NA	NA	CASTGRPNQPQHF	TGTGCCAGCACGGGCAGGCCAAATCAGCCCCAGCATTTT
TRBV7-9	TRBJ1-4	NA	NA	CASSLQGSNEKLFF	TGTGCCAGCAGCCTCCAGGGGTCTAATGAAAAACTGTTTTTT
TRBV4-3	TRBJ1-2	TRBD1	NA	CASSQGTGGMKHGYTF	TGCGCCAGCAGCCAAGGGACAGGGGGCATGAAACATGGCTACACCTTC
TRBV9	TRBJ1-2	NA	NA	CASSVGSGGRVGYTF	TGTGCCAGCAGCGTAGGCTCCGGGGGGCGAGTTGGCTACACCTTC
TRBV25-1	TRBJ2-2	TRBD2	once	CASSENWLAGVAGELFF	TGTGCCAGCAGTGAAAATTGGCTAGCGGGAGTTGCCGGGGAGCTGTTTTTT
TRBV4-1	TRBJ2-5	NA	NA	CASSQDTTGRDQETQYF	TGCGCCAGCAGCCAAGATACGACAGGGAGGGACCAAGAGACCCAGTACTTC
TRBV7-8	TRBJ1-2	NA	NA	CASSLRDGNYGYTF	TGTGCCAGCAGCTTAAGAGACGGCAACTATGGCTACACCTTC
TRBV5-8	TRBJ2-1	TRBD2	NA	CASSLGGSSYNEQFF	TGTGCCAGCAGCTTAGGCGGGAGCTCCTACAATGAGCAGTTCTTC
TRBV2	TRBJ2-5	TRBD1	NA	CASRDTGVGETQYF	TGTGCCAGCAGGGATACAGGGGTCGGGGAGACCCAGTACTTC
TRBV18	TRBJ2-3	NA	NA	CASSPRRTDTQYF	TGTGCCAGCTCACCACGGCGTACAGATACGCAGTATTTT
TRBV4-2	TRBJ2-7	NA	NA	CASSQGDNYEQYF	TGTGCCAGCAGCCAAGGAGACAATTACGAGCAGTACTTC
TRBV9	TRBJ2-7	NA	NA	CAGSWDLSYEQYF	TGTGCCGGTTCGTGGGACCTAAGCTACGAGCAGTACTTC
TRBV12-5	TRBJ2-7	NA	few	CASGSGRGEQYF	TGTGCTAGTGGTTCCGGACGTGGCGAGCAGTACTTC
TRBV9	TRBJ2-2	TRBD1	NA	CASSDRDRDTGELFF	TGTGCCAGCAGCGACCGGGACAGGGACACCGGGGAGCTGTTTTTT
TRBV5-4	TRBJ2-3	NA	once	CASSLEAVSTTDTQYF	TGTGCCAGCAGCTTGGAAGCCGTTTCCACCACAGATACGCAGTATTTT
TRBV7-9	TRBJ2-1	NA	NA	CAAQDQAYNEQFF	TGTGCCGCCCAGGATCAAGCCTACAATGAGCAGTTCTTC
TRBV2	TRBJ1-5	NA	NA	CASTGDGLRGNQPQHF	TGTGCCAGCACAGGTGACGGCCTCCGGGGCAATCAGCCCCAGCATTTT
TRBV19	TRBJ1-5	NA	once	CASSSWGDSNQPQHF	TGTGCCAGTAGTAGTTGGGGGGATAGCAATCAGCCCCAGCATTTT
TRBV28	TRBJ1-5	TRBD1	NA	CASSYGQARNQPQHF	TGTGCCAGCAGTTACGGACAGGCCCGCAATCAGCCCCAGCATTTT
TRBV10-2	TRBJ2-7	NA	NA	CASRLADTGYEQYF	TGCGCCAGCAGGTTAGCGGATACGGGCTACGAGCAGTACTTC
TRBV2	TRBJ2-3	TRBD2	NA	CASSTLAGRVDTQYF	TGTGCCAGCAGTACACTAGCGGGAAGGGTGGATACGCAGTATTTT
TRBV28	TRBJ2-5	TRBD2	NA	CASSLPGGETQYF	TGTGCCAGCAGTTTACCCGGGGGGGAGACCCAGTACTTC
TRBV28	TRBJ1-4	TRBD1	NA	CASRPRQGSEKLFF	TGTGCCAGCCGGCCCCGACAGGGTTCTGAAAAACTGTTTTTT
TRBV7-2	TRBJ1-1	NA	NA	CASSLRHQGTEAFF	TGTGCCAGCAGCTTAAGGCACCAAGGCACTGAAGCTTTCTTT
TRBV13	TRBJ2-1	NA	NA	CASSLARQPGPGNDNEQFF	TGTGCCAGCAGCTTAGCTCGACAACCGGGCCCAGGGAATGACAATGAGCAGTTCTTC
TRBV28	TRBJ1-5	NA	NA	CASSAPPNQPQHF	TGTGCCAGCTCGGCTCCCCCTAATCAGCCCCAGCATTTT
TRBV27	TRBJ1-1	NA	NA	CASSPRGSGADTEAFF	TGTGCCAGCAGTCCCAGGGGCTCAGGGGCGGACACTGAAGCTTTCTTT
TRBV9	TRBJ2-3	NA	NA	CASSAQADTQYF	TGTGCCAGCAGCGCCCAGGCAGATACGCAGTATTTT
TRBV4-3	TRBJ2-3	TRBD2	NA	CASSQEGGGTDTQYF	TGCGCCAGCAGCCAAGAGGGGGGGGGCACAGATACGCAGTATTTT
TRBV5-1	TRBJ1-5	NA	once	CASSVDSNQPQHF	TGCGCCAGCTCCGTAGATAGCAATCAGCCCCAGCATTTT
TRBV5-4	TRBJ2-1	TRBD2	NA	CASSKSGTSGYNEQFF	TGTGCCAGCAGCAAATCCGGGACTAGCGGATACAATGAGCAGTTCTTC
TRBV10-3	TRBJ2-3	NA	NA	CAISDSGSQYF	TGTGCCATCAGTGACTCAGGGTCGCAGTATTTT
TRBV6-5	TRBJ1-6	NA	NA	CASSPVLNSPLHF	TGTGCCAGCAGCCCAGTCTTAAATTCACCCCTCCACTTT
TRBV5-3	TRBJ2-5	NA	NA	CARSLGRDPSAQETQYF	TGTGCCAGAAGCTTGGGGCGGGACCCAAGTGCACAAGAGACCCAGTACTTC
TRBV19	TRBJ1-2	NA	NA	CASSTSGYGYTF	TGTGCCAGTAGTACATCAGGGTATGGCTACACCTTC
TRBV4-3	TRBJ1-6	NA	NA	CASSREESSYNSPLHF	TGCGCCAGCAGCCGAGAGGAGAGCTCCTATAATTCACCCCTCCACTTT
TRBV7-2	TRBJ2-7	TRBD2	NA	CASSSFLETSGSQGREQYF	TGTGCCAGCAGCTCATTCCTCGAGACTAGCGGGAGCCAGGGACGCGAGCAGTACTTC
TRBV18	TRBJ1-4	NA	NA	CASQPRGTNEKLFF	TGTGCCAGCCAACCTAGGGGAACTAATGAAAAACTGTTTTTT
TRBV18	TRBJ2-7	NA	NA	CASSPTTVTYEQYF	TGTGCCAGCTCACCGACGACAGTCACCTACGAGCAGTACTTC
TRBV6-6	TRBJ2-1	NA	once	CASWGSLSYNEQFF	TGTGCCAGCTGGGGGAGCCTATCCTACAATGAGCAGTTCTTC
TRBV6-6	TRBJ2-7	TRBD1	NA	CASSSNTGGEQYF	TGTGCCAGCAGTTCAAATACAGGGGGCGAGCAGTACTTC
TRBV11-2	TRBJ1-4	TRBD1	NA	CASSSYRGTDNEKLFF	TGTGCCAGCAGCTCCTACAGGGGCACGGATAATGAAAAACTGTTTTTT
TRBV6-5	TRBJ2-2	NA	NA	CASSYPGRVSPGELFF	TGTGCCAGCAGTTACCCCGGCAGGGTCAGTCCCGGGGAGCTGTTTTTT
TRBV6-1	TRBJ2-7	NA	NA	CASSEEYRTTYEQYF	TGTGCCAGCAGTGAGGAATACAGGACCACCTACGAGCAGTACTTC
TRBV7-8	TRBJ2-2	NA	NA	CASIEYSGGRTGELFF	TGTGCCAGCATCGAATATAGCGGAGGGCGTACCGGGGAGCTGTTTTTT
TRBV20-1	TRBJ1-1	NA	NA	CSARGTGEAFF	TGCAGTGCTAGGGGGACGGGTGAAGCTTTCTTT
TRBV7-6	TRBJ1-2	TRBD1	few	CASSSRQGEGYTF	TGTGCCAGCAGCTCTCGACAGGGGGAGGGCTACACCTTC
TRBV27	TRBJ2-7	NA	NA	CASSLSGGFGVYEQYF	TGTGCCAGCAGTTTATCTGGGGGCTTCGGTGTGTACGAGCAGTACTTC
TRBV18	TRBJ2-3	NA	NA	CASSLDREGDTQYF	TGTGCCAGCTCTCTGGACAGGGAGGGAGATACGCAGTATTTT
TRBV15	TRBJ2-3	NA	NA	CATSKAGRTDTQYF	TGTGCCACCTCCAAGGCAGGCCGCACAGATACGCAGTATTTT